This TCR beta chain was obtained from a study of control samples from healthy donors and cancer patients. Produced via immunoSEQ multiplex PCR; TCRdb's table is partial and in-frame only. Of around 150,000 clones in the sample, around nine tenths were seen once. The sample comprised blood. This receptor was taken from a man under 40 in good health.

The CDR3 DNA reads as TGTGCCAGCAGCCCCTCCTCCTACAATGAGCAGTTCTTC. Encoded protein: CASSPSSYNEQFF. The chain joins TRBV7-3 to TRBJ2-1; D is unresolved. Trimming cost V 5 bases and J 0 bases, with 5 bases left between them. CDR1 and CDR2 (germline): SGHTA, FQGTGA. The CDR3 sequence is 13 residues long.